This T cell receptor beta chain is drawn from a study of response to subunit inactivated influenza vaccine. Whole-study results and caveats: The authors put forward the suggestion that each seasonal influenza vaccination may bring in only a limited number of new T cells.

The CDR3 totals 15 residues. The V and J ends lost 4 bases and 6 bases, in that order; junction bases with no gene match: 12. Germline V CDR1 and CDR2: SGHRS, YFSETQ. Details on this clonotype: Its antigen is not identified.

From the RT-PCR reads, TCRdb called clonotypes with MiXCR, one entry per CDR3 protein. The repertoire holds 600,000 to 850,000 distinct CDR3 sequences, with roughly 15% as singletons. The gene calls are TRBV5-1 and TRBJ2-7, with 8 bases lining up with TRBD1. The source is a man aged 50 or older who received an inactivated influenza vaccine. Specimen: PBMCs from blood, collected 14 to 15 days before vaccination. The CDR3 here is CASSTTVTGAGEQYF. The DNA for the CDR3 is TGCGCCAGCAGCACTACCGTGACAGGGGCGGGCGAGCAGTACTTC.